This T cell receptor (beta chain) emerged from a study of CD8 T cells in ankylosing spondylitis. Study-level results: One TCR beta motif, made up of roughly eight highly homologous variants, appeared characteristic of ankylosing spondylitis blood. The study looked at matched synovial fluid samples from ankylosing spondylitis patients. Disease-linked clones were reported to be significantly enriched there.

CDR3 length: 13 residues. Germline V lookup: CDR1 SNHLY, CDR2 FYNNEI. Trimming cost V 6 bases and J 9 bases; bases outside gene matches: 7. This clonotype was found a few times. Its specificity is not known. Each TCR beta library was made by quantitative 5'-RACE that incorporated molecular barcodes. TCRdb passed the 5' RACE reads through MiXCR, listing each CDR3 protein once. The data show some 840,000 distinct CDR3 sequences, about an eighth seen once. Specimen: blood, either unsorted or a sorted T cell fraction (not recorded which). This TCR was sampled from a male donor with ankylosing spondylitis. The rearrangement links TRBV2 to TRBJ2-1; 8 bases fit TRBD1. The CDR3 DNA reads TGTGCCAGCAGGGACAGGGTTTGGGGTGAGCAGTTCTTC. Translation gives CASRDRVWGEQFF.